This TCR beta chain was found in a study of early T cells in non-severe SARS-CoV-2 infection. Study details: The study sequenced bulk RNA from unsorted whole blood, with chains unpaired. General study results and limits: A preference for anti-spike CD8 responses marked VDJdb matching, which missed private and CD4 specificities.

V lost 4 bases and J 4 bases, leaving 5 bases between the germline ends. Germline values: CDR1 MNHEY, CDR2 SVGAGI. The CDR3 runs 12 residues. About this clonotype: The antigen remains unidentified.

Tagging with unique molecular identifiers was applied to individual cDNA molecules. TCRdb recomputed calls from the 5' RACE reads with MiXCR, one row per CDR3 protein. Of some 30,000 distinct CDR3 sequences listed, approximately 5.3% are singletons. The gene calls are TRBV6-5 and TRBJ2-1; D is ambiguous. The source of this sequence is an adult who was a healthcare worker with PCR-confirmed SARS-CoV-2 infection or an uninfected control (not recorded which). Sequenced input: whole blood. CDR3 coding DNA: TGTGCCAGCAGTTCCCTATACAATGAGCAGTTCTTC. Its protein product is CASSSLYNEQFF.